This T cell receptor beta chain was sequenced for a study of tumor-infiltrating lymphocytes in oesophageal squamous cell carcinoma. TCRdb re-analysed the PCR reads in MiXCR, keeping a single row per CDR3 protein. This sample has some 21,000 distinct CDR3 sequences, with under 45% found just once. This clonotype was observed at least ten times. Germline-derived CDR1 and CDR2 are SGHDT and YYEEEE. CDR3 size: 14 residues. V was cut by 3 bases and J by 4 bases, with 11 bases left in between. This sequence originates from a male donor with esophageal squamous cell carcinoma. The chain recombines TRBV5-6 with TRBJ2-1; D ambiguous. The sample consisted of esophageal tumor tissue. CDR3 sequence: CASSYDLLYNEQFF. Here the CDR3 DNA reads TGTGCCAGCAGCTATGACCTACTTTACAATGAGCAGTTCTTC.